Listed below are T cell receptor beta chains from one sample, sequenced in a study of blood T cell repertoires in COVID-19. Here immunoSEQ multiplex PCR was the method, and the copy in TCRdb shows in-frame clones only, minus some. The profile covers around 230,000 clones, with 75% to 90% appearing a single time and around 12% taken by the ten largest. Sequencing input: peripheral blood. These TCRs come from a woman aged 60 to 75 with active or convalescent COVID-19. Both conserved end residues are part of each CDR3. D genes are given only for firm matches. Size is stated for part of the rows, as once, few or many counts, or as a class when the clone is expanded.

V gene: TRBV5-4
J gene: TRBJ2-5
clone size: .
D gene: TRBD1
CDR3 protein: CASSFGQGNQETQYF
CDR3 DNA: TGTGCCAGCAGCTTCGGACAGGGGAATCAAGAGACCCAGTACTTC

V gene: TRBV10-3
J gene: TRBJ1-2
clone size: .
D gene: TRBD1
CDR3 protein: CAISGQGVNYGYTF
CDR3 DNA: TGTGCCATCAGTGGACAGGGGGTCAACTATGGCTACACCTTC

V gene: TRBV7-3
J gene: TRBJ2-5
clone size: .
D gene: .
CDR3 protein: CASSLMGRDEETQYF
CDR3 DNA: TGTGCCAGCAGCTTAATGGGGCGGGACGAGGAGACCCAGTACTTC

V gene: TRBV19
J gene: TRBJ1-1
clone size: .
D gene: TRBD1
CDR3 protein: CASSSTGVYTEAFF
CDR3 DNA: TGTGCCAGTAGCAGCACAGGGGTATACACTGAAGCTTTCTTT

V gene: TRBV12-2
J gene: TRBJ1-2
clone size: .
D gene: .
CDR3 protein: CASRFRQVNYGYTF
CDR3 DNA: TGTGCAAGTCGCTTTCGACAGGTGAACTATGGCTACACCTTC

V gene: TRBV5-8
J gene: TRBJ1-1
clone size: once
D gene: .
CDR3 protein: CASSFSGGDAFF
CDR3 DNA: TGTGCCAGCAGCTTCTCGGGAGGGGACGCTTTCTTT

V gene: TRBV27
J gene: TRBJ2-7
clone size: .
D gene: TRBD2
CDR3 protein: CASSLKGGGYYEQYF
CDR3 DNA: TGTGCCAGCAGCCTCAAGGGCGGGGGATACTACGAGCAGTACTTC

V gene: TRBV25-1
J gene: TRBJ2-1
clone size: .
D gene: .
CDR3 protein: CASSEGRTGIEQFF
CDR3 DNA: TGTGCCAGCAGTGAAGGAAGAACAGGGATTGAGCAGTTCTTC

V gene: TRBV30
J gene: TRBJ2-7
clone size: .
D gene: TRBD1
CDR3 protein: CAWSGSGQGVSEQYF
CDR3 DNA: TGTGCCTGGAGTGGGTCGGGGCAGGGGGTAAGCGAGCAGTACTTC

V gene: TRBV19
J gene: TRBJ1-2
clone size: .
D gene: TRBD1
CDR3 protein: CASSIRRQGSPNYGYTF
CDR3 DNA: TGTGCCAGTAGTATACGGAGACAGGGGTCCCCTAACTATGGCTACACCTTC

V gene: TRBV20-1
J gene: TRBJ2-3
clone size: once
D gene: TRBD2
CDR3 protein: CSASAGGPEQYF
CDR3 DNA: TGCAGTGCTAGTGCGGGGGGGCCGGAGCAGTATTTT

V gene: TRBV4-1
J gene: TRBJ1-6
clone size: .
D gene: TRBD1
CDR3 protein: CASSPGQVPYNSPLHF
CDR3 DNA: TGCGCCAGCAGCCCCGGACAGGTCCCCTATAATTCACCCCTCCACTTT

V gene: TRBV7-8
J gene: TRBJ2-1
clone size: .
D gene: .
CDR3 protein: CASSLGANSYNEQFF
CDR3 DNA: TGTGCCAGCAGCTTAGGGGCAAACTCCTACAATGAGCAGTTCTTC

V gene: TRBV2
J gene: TRBJ1-1
clone size: .
D gene: .
CDR3 protein: CASSSGRGTEAFF
CDR3 DNA: TGTGCCAGCAGTAGCGGCAGGGGAACTGAAGCTTTCTTT

V gene: TRBV27
J gene: TRBJ1-4
clone size: .
D gene: TRBD1
CDR3 protein: CASRLEGTGGLGANEKLFF
CDR3 DNA: TGTGCCAGCCGTCTGGAGGGGACAGGGGGCCTTGGGGCTAATGAAAAACTGTTTTTT

V gene: TRBV11-2
J gene: TRBJ2-3
clone size: once
D gene: .
CDR3 protein: CASSLELRLSTDTQYF
CDR3 DNA: TGTGCCAGCAGCTTGGAGCTCCGCCTTAGCACAGATACGCAGTATTTT

V gene: TRBV10-3
J gene: TRBJ1-2
clone size: .
D gene: TRBD1
CDR3 protein: CAISDDGQGATYGYTF
CDR3 DNA: TGTGCCATCAGTGACGACGGACAGGGGGCGACCTATGGCTACACCTTC

V gene: TRBV27
J gene: TRBJ1-2
clone size: .
D gene: TRBD1
CDR3 protein: CASSGLGTGRNYGYTF
CDR3 DNA: TGTGCCAGCAGTGGTCTCGGGACAGGCAGAAACTATGGCTACACCTTC

V gene: TRBV30
J gene: TRBJ1-1
clone size: few
D gene: TRBD1
CDR3 protein: CAWSGDRGRNTEAFF
CDR3 DNA: TGTGCCTGGAGTGGAGACAGGGGGAGGAACACTGAAGCTTTCTTT

V gene: TRBV3-1/TRBV3-2
J gene: TRBJ2-1
clone size: .
D gene: TRBD2
CDR3 protein: CASSLSGVPYNEQFF
CDR3 DNA: TGTGCCAGCAGCCTTAGCGGGGTGCCTTACAATGAGCAGTTCTTC

V gene: TRBV5-4
J gene: TRBJ1-4
clone size: .
D gene: TRBD1
CDR3 protein: CASSWGGQAGEKLFF
CDR3 DNA: TGTGCCAGCAGCTGGGGTGGACAGGCAGGTGAAAAACTGTTTTTT

V gene: TRBV19
J gene: TRBJ2-6
clone size: once
D gene: TRBD1
CDR3 protein: CASSGRTGAIVSGANVLTF
CDR3 DNA: TGTGCCAGTAGTGGTCGGACAGGGGCGATCGTCTCTGGGGCCAACGTCCTGACTTTC

V gene: TRBV10-3
J gene: TRBJ1-2
clone size: .
D gene: .
CDR3 protein: CAISPGAGRGYTF
CDR3 DNA: TGTGCCATCAGTCCAGGAGCAGGGAGGGGCTACACCTTC

V gene: TRBV2
J gene: TRBJ2-1
clone size: .
D gene: .
CDR3 protein: CASSDWTYQGGNEQFF
CDR3 DNA: TGTGCCAGCAGTGATTGGACTTACCAGGGGGGCAATGAGCAGTTCTTC

V gene: TRBV4-3
J gene: TRBJ2-2
clone size: .
D gene: TRBD2
CDR3 protein: CASSQFPGTSGGAAGELFF
CDR3 DNA: TGCGCCAGCAGCCAATTCCCCGGGACTAGCGGGGGGGCCGCCGGGGAGCTGTTTTTT

V gene: TRBV5-1
J gene: TRBJ2-5
clone size: few
D gene: .
CDR3 protein: CASSFPGVWETQYF
CDR3 DNA: TGCGCCAGCAGCTTCCCGGGGGTCTGGGAGACCCAGTACTTC

V gene: TRBV1
J gene: TRBJ2-5
clone size: .
D gene: .
CDR3 protein: CTSSRPGQETQYF
CDR3 DNA: TGCACCAGCAGCCGTCCAGGGCAAGAGACCCAGTACTTC

V gene: TRBV6-4
J gene: TRBJ2-5
clone size: .
D gene: .
CDR3 protein: CASSDSRGTQYF
CDR3 DNA: TGTGCCAGCAGTGACTCGAGAGGGACCCAGTACTTC

V gene: TRBV15
J gene: TRBJ2-6
clone size: .
D gene: TRBD1
CDR3 protein: CATSRDLGTGTLSGANVLTF
CDR3 DNA: TGTGCCACCAGCAGAGATCTCGGGACAGGGACTCTCTCTGGGGCCAACGTCCTGACTTTC

V gene: TRBV27
J gene: TRBJ1-6
clone size: .
D gene: TRBD1
CDR3 protein: CASSLLRQGTSPLHF
CDR3 DNA: TGTGCCAGCAGTTTACTAAGACAGGGGACTTCACCCCTCCACTTT

V gene: TRBV23-1
J gene: TRBJ1-5
clone size: few
D gene: TRBD1
CDR3 protein: CASTPGTDSNQPQHF
CDR3 DNA: TGCGCCAGCACCCCCGGGACAGATAGCAATCAGCCCCAGCATTTT

V gene: TRBV6-2/TRBV6-3
J gene: TRBJ2-1
clone size: .
D gene: TRBD2
CDR3 protein: CASSYVSNLAGNEQFF
CDR3 DNA: TGTGCCAGCAGTTACGTCTCTAACCTAGCGGGCAATGAGCAGTTCTTC

V gene: TRBV6-5
J gene: TRBJ2-1
clone size: .
D gene: .
CDR3 protein: CASTYWQGVSNEQFF
CDR3 DNA: TGTGCCAGCACGTACTGGCAGGGTGTTAGTAATGAGCAGTTCTTC

V gene: TRBV11-2
J gene: TRBJ2-4
clone size: .
D gene: TRBD2
CDR3 protein: CASSPASGGKNIQYF
CDR3 DNA: TGTGCCAGCAGCCCCGCGAGCGGGGGGAAAAACATTCAGTACTTC

V gene: TRBV7-9
J gene: TRBJ1-5
clone size: .
D gene: .
CDR3 protein: CASSLLNQPQHF
CDR3 DNA: TGTGCCAGCAGCTTATTAAATCAGCCCCAGCATTTT

V gene: TRBV27
J gene: TRBJ1-1
clone size: few
D gene: TRBD1
CDR3 protein: CASSHQGAQDTEAFF
CDR3 DNA: TGTGCCAGCAGTCACCAGGGGGCGCAAGACACTGAAGCTTTCTTT

V gene: TRBV12-3/TRBV12-4
J gene: TRBJ1-1
clone size: .
D gene: .
CDR3 protein: CASRFVVNTEAFF
CDR3 DNA: TGTGCCAGCCGCTTTGTAGTGAACACTGAAGCTTTCTTT

V gene: TRBV28
J gene: TRBJ1-5
clone size: .
D gene: .
CDR3 protein: CASSLPVGSSNQPQHF
CDR3 DNA: TGTGCCAGCAGTTTACCCGTGGGCAGTAGCAATCAGCCCCAGCATTTT

V gene: TRBV18
J gene: TRBJ2-1
clone size: .
D gene: TRBD2
CDR3 protein: CASSPGGGRVEQFF
CDR3 DNA: TGTGCCAGCTCACCCGGGGGGGGCCGGGTTGAGCAGTTCTTC

V gene: TRBV11-2
J gene: TRBJ2-1
clone size: .
D gene: .
CDR3 protein: CASSDGGRTRGWGEQFF
CDR3 DNA: TGTGCCAGCAGCGACGGGGGGCGGACCAGAGGGTGGGGTGAGCAGTTCTTC

V gene: TRBV21-1
J gene: TRBJ1-4
clone size: few
D gene: .
CDR3 protein: CASSFRRQGRWNEKLFF
CDR3 DNA: TGTGCCAGCAGCTTCCGTCGACAGGGGCGTTGGAATGAAAAACTGTTTTTT

V gene: TRBV29-1
J gene: TRBJ2-3
clone size: .
D gene: TRBD2
CDR3 protein: CSVEAGGLAGGRTQYF
CDR3 DNA: TGCAGCGTTGAAGCCGGAGGACTAGCGGGGGGACGTACGCAGTATTTT

V gene: TRBV4-3
J gene: TRBJ1-4
clone size: once
D gene: .
CDR3 protein: CASSQGAIEKLFF
CDR3 DNA: TGCGCCAGCAGCCAGGGGGCTATTGAAAAACTGTTTTTT

V gene: TRBV2
J gene: TRBJ2-2
clone size: .
D gene: TRBD1
CDR3 protein: CASTRDRGLTGELFF
CDR3 DNA: TGTGCCAGCACCCGGGACAGGGGGCTCACCGGGGAGCTGTTTTTT

V gene: TRBV2
J gene: TRBJ2-7
clone size: .
D gene: TRBD2
CDR3 protein: CASTGLAGGEQYF
CDR3 DNA: TGTGCCAGCACCGGACTAGCGGGGGGCGAGCAGTACTTC

V gene: TRBV19
J gene: TRBJ1-1
clone size: once
D gene: TRBD1
CDR3 protein: CATDRGQYMNTEAFF
CDR3 DNA: TGTGCCACCGATCGGGGACAGTACATGAACACTGAAGCTTTCTTT

V gene: TRBV15
J gene: TRBJ2-3
clone size: .
D gene: TRBD1
CDR3 protein: CATSIGQEADTQYF
CDR3 DNA: TGTGCCACCAGCATAGGACAGGAGGCAGATACGCAGTATTTT

V gene: TRBV21-1
J gene: TRBJ1-1
clone size: once
D gene: .
CDR3 protein: CASSTRTPRNTEAFF
CDR3 DNA: TGTGCCAGCAGCACCCGGACTCCCCGGAACACTGAAGCTTTCTTT

V gene: TRBV10-3
J gene: TRBJ2-7
clone size: once
D gene: .
CDR3 protein: CAIRRQAEVYEQYF
CDR3 DNA: TGTGCCATCAGAAGACAGGCGGAAGTCTACGAGCAGTACTTC

V gene: TRBV5-1
J gene: TRBJ2-5
clone size: .
D gene: TRBD1
CDR3 protein: CASSSLTGQETQYF
CDR3 DNA: TGCGCCAGCAGCTCACTGACAGGGCAAGAGACCCAGTACTTC

V gene: TRBV30
J gene: TRBJ1-6
clone size: few
D gene: .
CDR3 protein: CAWRGPGIGSYNSPLHF
CDR3 DNA: TGTGCCTGGAGGGGCCCAGGGATAGGGTCCTATAATTCACCCCTCCACTTT

V gene: TRBV29-1
J gene: TRBJ1-1
clone size: .
D gene: .
CDR3 protein: CSVDGGLGIMNTEAFF
CDR3 DNA: TGCAGCGTAGACGGGGGGCTTGGGATTATGAACACTGAAGCTTTCTTT

V gene: TRBV7-9
J gene: TRBJ2-3
clone size: .
D gene: TRBD1
CDR3 protein: CASSLGGQTQDTQYF
CDR3 DNA: TGTGCCAGCAGCTTAGGGGGACAGACGCAAGATACGCAGTATTTT

V gene: TRBV6-5
J gene: TRBJ2-5
clone size: .
D gene: .
CDR3 protein: CASSPETRGTQYF
CDR3 DNA: TGTGCCAGCAGTCCAGAGACCCGGGGGACCCAGTACTTC

V gene: TRBV6-5
J gene: TRBJ1-3
clone size: few
D gene: .
CDR3 protein: CASSSGAVNTIYF
CDR3 DNA: TGTGCCAGCAGTTCGGGAGCCGTAAACACCATATATTTT

V gene: TRBV4-3
J gene: TRBJ1-1
clone size: .
D gene: TRBD1
CDR3 protein: CASSPDRGDTEAFF
CDR3 DNA: TGCGCCAGCAGCCCCGACAGGGGGGATACTGAAGCTTTCTTT

V gene: TRBV4-1
J gene: TRBJ1-2
clone size: .
D gene: .
CDR3 protein: CASSQGPGGYGYTF
CDR3 DNA: TGCGCCAGCAGCCAAGGGCCCGGAGGCTATGGCTACACCTTC

V gene: TRBV18
J gene: TRBJ2-1
clone size: .
D gene: TRBD2
CDR3 protein: CASSPTTSAGNEQFF
CDR3 DNA: TGTGCCAGCTCACCCACTACTAGCGCTGGCAATGAGCAGTTCTTC

V gene: TRBV19
J gene: TRBJ2-1
clone size: .
D gene: TRBD2
CDR3 protein: CASSNLAGTSSYNEQFF
CDR3 DNA: TGTGCCAGTAGTAATCTAGCGGGGACGAGCTCCTACAATGAGCAGTTCTTC